The entry that follows covers one T cell receptor (beta chain) sequence. Its antigen has not been determined. There are no base qualities to consult, and no much larger clone falls within one base. The label giving this sample's time point can be read as: approximately 2 years on ibrutinib. For TCR beta library preparation, about 2 micrograms of genomic DNA was extracted from cryopreserved PBMCs. Longitudinal blood samples from CLL patients on ibrutinib monotherapy were analyzed using high-throughput TCR beta sequencing. The patients took part in an open-label, single-center phase 2 trial of ibrutinib monotherapy. A MiSeq instrument was used for deep resolution sequencing, which targeted depths ranging from 1 in 1 million up to 1 in 200,000 T cells, with coverage averaging 10x for each clonotype. The immunoSEQ hsTCRB Kit was used to generate TCR beta libraries. Under the source paper's analysis protocol: The data were analyzed with ImmunoSEQ Analyzer and ImmunoSEQ Data Assistant, and V, D and J gene assignments followed IMGT definitions. Clonality, with values ranging from 0 to 1, was calculated as one minus the normalized Shannon entropy of productive rearrangement frequencies. Public clonotype analysis was restricted to overrepresented clonotypes comprising at least 0.05% of each patient's repertoire. Some 12 age-matched healthy donor repertoires from immuneACCESS served as clonality controls. In TCRdb, the immuneACCESS table is reduced to in-frame sequences with V and J assigned. These tables do not hold every clone; where another copy was compared, an unresolved V gene accounts for under half, and the others remain unexplained. V and J calls and clone size are those listed in that table; D and trimming were worked out from the DNA. This sample has around 92,000 clones in its table, and over 60% of those were observed once. The top ten hold about 22% of the sample.

The data belong to a study of cytotoxic CD8 clonotypes in ibrutinib-treated CLL (TCRdb year 2021). With regard to the full study: The cohort had 11 relapsed/refractory and about 15 treatment-naive patients; roughly 18 were IGHV unmutated. All remission and progressive disease samples were collected while patients were still receiving ibrutinib. Of the approximately 90 people in the trial, about two dozen had longitudinal samples available. Responses were partial in some 24 patients and complete in 2; after median approximately 67 months follow-up, 14 stayed in remission and about twelve progressed. Response samples were obtained after a median of around eleven months of treatment, with a range of roughly 6 to 40 months. Cryopreserved peripheral blood mononuclear cells were obtained prior to treatment, at the time of response, and at either disease progression or sustained remission. An average of around 250,000 productive templates and around 100,000 productive rearrangements was obtained per sample.

The paper's findings and limits, for the study overall: Sustained-remission and progressing patients did not have matched sampling times, and lymph node repertoires were not examined. An increase in clonality was observed at ibrutinib response, with clonality remaining stable during sustained remission and falling back toward baseline at progression. Baseline clonality exceeded that of age-matched healthy donors and correlated strongly with circulating CD8+ T-cell counts. Public clonotypes were rare and either shrank or stayed stable during treatment, and the rise in clonality at ibrutinib response reflected expansion of private clonotypes.

This sequence originates from a human donor with chronic lymphocytic leukemia. Sequencing used PBMCs, obtained after 24 months of ibrutinib treatment.

The nucleotide sequence is TGTGCCACCAGCAGAGATGGGGGGAGGAGTGAAGCTTTCTTT. It specifies CATSRDGGRSEAFF. This chain is built from TRBV15 and TRBJ1-1, with TRBD1 tentatively as D gene (5 bases match). From cysteine to phenylalanine, the CDR3 is 14 amino acids long. Solely the CDR3 DNA is kept, with 42 bases framed from the first base. V is pared back by 0 bases and J by 7 bases, with 12 bases lying between the germline termini. CDR1 and CDR2 were assigned from the germline V gene (reference sequence) as LNHNV and YYDKDF.